These T cell receptor beta chains were read from a single sample in a study of tumor-infiltrating lymphocytes in primary liver carcinoma. TCRdb called the multiplex PCR reads again in MiXCR, with one record for every CDR3 protein. The sample consists of fewer than 400,000 distinct CDR3 sequences, nearly 60% of them appearing once. The specimen was peripheral blood. All receptors derive from a young woman with primary liver carcinoma and hepatitis B virus infection. Both conserved end residues are part of each CDR3. Each record gives: CDR3 DNA, CDR3 protein, D gene, clone size, J gene, V gene. The D gene is left open where the match is weak. Only some rows state a clone size, as once, few, many or a class for expanded clones.

TGTGCCAGCAGGCGGGTCAACACAGATACGCAGTATTTT CASRRVNTDTQYF NA NA TRBJ2-3 TRBV6-2/TRBV6-3
TGTGCCAGCAGCCCCCCTCCGAACACTGAAGTTTTCTTT CASSPPPNTEVFF NA once TRBJ1-1 TRBV7-9
TGCAGCGTGAGACAGGGAAAGAATGAGCAGTTCTTC CSVRQGKNEQFF TRBD1 many TRBJ2-1 TRBV29-1
TGTGCCAGCAGCTTACAGACGGGCACAGATACGCAGTATTTT CASSLQTGTDTQYF NA NA TRBJ2-3 TRBV7-9
TGTGCCAGCAGCTTGATGGGAGGGAGGGCCGGCGGGGAGCTGTTTTTT CASSLMGGRAGGELFF TRBD2 few TRBJ2-2 TRBV5-4
TGTGCCAGCAGCTTAGCGGGGCGGGGGAGTCAGTACTTC CASSLAGRGSQYF TRBD2 NA TRBJ2-5 TRBV7-8
TGTGCCAGCAGACCGGGGGGGGCTCAACCCCATTCGAACACCGGGGGGCTGTTTTTT CASRPGGAQPHSNTGGLFF TRBD2 NA TRBJ2-2 TRBV12-3/TRBV12-4
TGTGCCAGCAGCTTCCGTCCCGGGACAGGGCGTGGCTATGGCTACACCTTC CASSFRPGTGRGYGYTF TRBD1 NA TRBJ1-2 TRBV9
TGCAGCGCCGGACGGAAGCGGTGGGAGACCCAGTACTTC CSAGRKRWETQYF NA many TRBJ2-5 TRBV29-1
TGTGCCAGCAGCTTAGCCGGTACCTACAATGAGCAGTTCTTC CASSLAGTYNEQFF NA many TRBJ2-1 TRBV7-8
TGTGCCAGCAGTGGCCAGCAGGATCAGCCCCAGCATTTT CASSGQQDQPQHF NA NA TRBJ1-5 TRBV2
TGTGTCAACAGTTACAAGGACAGCAGCTCCCACGAGCAGTACTTC CVNSYKDSSSHEQYF NA NA TRBJ2-7 TRBV6-5
TGTGCCAGCAGCTCGTACACCCCTCTAGCGGGAGCCGTTATGGGGACCCAGTACTTC CASSSYTPLAGAVMGTQYF TRBD2 NA TRBJ2-5 TRBV13
TGTGCCAGCACCCAAGCGGGAGCTGGGACCCAGTACTTC CASTQAGAGTQYF TRBD2 NA TRBJ2-5 TRBV12-3/TRBV12-4
TGCGCCAGCCGCATAACCACAGGGGGCACTGAAGCTTTCTTT CASRITTGGTEAFF TRBD1 NA TRBJ1-1 TRBV5-1
TGTGTCAGCAGCTTCGGGAGCCACCCAGGGTATGAGCAGTTCTTC CVSSFGSHPGYEQFF NA NA TRBJ2-1 TRBV11-1
TGTGCCAGCAGTTTCTGCCCCACTGAAGCTTTCTTT CASSFCPTEAFF NA once TRBJ1-1 TRBV11-2
TGTGCCAGCAGTTACTCGATTAGAACAGGGGTCTCCGAGCAGTACTTC CASSYSIRTGVSEQYF TRBD1 few TRBJ2-7 TRBV6-2/TRBV6-3
TGCGCCAGCAGCCAAGCGATTGGGGAGTCCTACGAGCAGTACTTC CASSQAIGESYEQYF NA many TRBJ2-7 TRBV4-3
TGTGCCCGGTGTGTCTTACAGACTAATTCACCCCTCCACTTT CARCVLQTNSPLHF NA once TRBJ1-6 TRBV30
TGTGCCAGCAGCTTGTCCCAGCGGGAGGGTCCTTACAATGAGCAGTTCTTC CASSLSQREGPYNEQFF TRBD2 NA TRBJ2-1 TRBV5-6
TGTGCCAGCAGTCCGTGCGGGACAGGGAGAGATACGCAGTATTTT CASSPCGTGRDTQYF TRBD1 NA TRBJ2-3 TRBV6-2/TRBV6-3
TGCGCCAGCAGCCACGGGACAGGGTCGTTCACTGAAGCTTTCTTT CASSHGTGSFTEAFF TRBD1 NA TRBJ1-1 TRBV4-1
TGTGCCAGCAGTTTAAGGGGCGGCAGGGAGGACCAGCCCCAGCATTTT CASSLRGGREDQPQHF NA NA TRBJ1-5 TRBV28